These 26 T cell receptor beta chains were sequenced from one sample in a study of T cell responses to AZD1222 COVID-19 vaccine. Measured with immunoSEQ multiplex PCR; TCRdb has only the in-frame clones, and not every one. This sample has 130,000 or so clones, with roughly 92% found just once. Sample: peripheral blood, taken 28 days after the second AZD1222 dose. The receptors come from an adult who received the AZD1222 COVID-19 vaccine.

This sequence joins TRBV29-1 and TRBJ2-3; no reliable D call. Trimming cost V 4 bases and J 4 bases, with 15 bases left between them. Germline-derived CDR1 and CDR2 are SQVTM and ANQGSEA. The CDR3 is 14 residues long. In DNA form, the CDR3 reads TGCAGCGTTGCTGGAGTGCCCTCCGCAGATACGCAGTATTTT. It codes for CSVAGVPSADTQYF.

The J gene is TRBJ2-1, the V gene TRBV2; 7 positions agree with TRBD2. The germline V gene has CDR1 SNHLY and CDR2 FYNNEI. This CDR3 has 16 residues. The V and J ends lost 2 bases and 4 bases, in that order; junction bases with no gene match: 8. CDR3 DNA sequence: TGTGCCAGCAGTGAATATCGGGCGGGGGATTACAATGAGCAGTTCTTC. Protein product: CASSEYRAGDYNEQFF.

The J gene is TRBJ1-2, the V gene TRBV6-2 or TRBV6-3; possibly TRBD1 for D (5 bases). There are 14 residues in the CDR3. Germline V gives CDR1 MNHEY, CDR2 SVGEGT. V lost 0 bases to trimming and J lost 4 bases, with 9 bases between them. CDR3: CASSYSGPSYGYTF. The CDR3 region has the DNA TGTGCCAGCAGTTACTCGGGGCCCTCCTATGGCTACACCTTC.

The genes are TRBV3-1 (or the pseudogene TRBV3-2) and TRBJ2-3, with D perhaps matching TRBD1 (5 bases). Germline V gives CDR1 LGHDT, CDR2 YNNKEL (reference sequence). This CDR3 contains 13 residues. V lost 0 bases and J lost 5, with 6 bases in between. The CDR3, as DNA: TGTGCCAGCAGCCAAGATAGGGGAGATACGCAGTATTTT. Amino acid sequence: CASSQDRGDTQYF.

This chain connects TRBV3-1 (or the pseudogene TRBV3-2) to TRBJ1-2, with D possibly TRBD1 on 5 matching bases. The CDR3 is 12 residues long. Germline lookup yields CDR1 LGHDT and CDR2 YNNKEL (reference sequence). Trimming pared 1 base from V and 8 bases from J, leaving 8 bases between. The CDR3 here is CASSQGGSGYTF. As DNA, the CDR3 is TGTGCCAGCAGCCAAGGGGGGTCGGGCTACACCTTC.

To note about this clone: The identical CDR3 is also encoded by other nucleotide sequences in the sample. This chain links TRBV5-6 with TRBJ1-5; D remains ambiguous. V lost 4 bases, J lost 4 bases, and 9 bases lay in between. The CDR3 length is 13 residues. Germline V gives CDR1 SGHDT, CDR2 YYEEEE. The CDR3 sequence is CASSLASNQPQHF. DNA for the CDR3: TGTGCCAGCAGCCTGGCCAGTAATCAGCCCCAGCATTTT.

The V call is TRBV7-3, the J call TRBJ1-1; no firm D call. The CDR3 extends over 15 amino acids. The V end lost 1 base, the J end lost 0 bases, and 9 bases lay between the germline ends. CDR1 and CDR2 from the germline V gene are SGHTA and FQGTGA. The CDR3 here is CASSLMAGMNTEAFF. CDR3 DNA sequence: TGTGCCAGCAGCTTAATGGCAGGAATGAACACTGAAGCTTTCTTT.

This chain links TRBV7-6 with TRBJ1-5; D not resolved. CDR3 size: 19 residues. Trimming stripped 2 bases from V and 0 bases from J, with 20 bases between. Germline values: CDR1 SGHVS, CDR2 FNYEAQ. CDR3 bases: TGTGCCAGCAGCTTAAGAGTCGGAGTGGGCGCTTATAGCAATCAGCCCCAGCATTTT. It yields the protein CASSLRVGVGAYSNQPQHF.

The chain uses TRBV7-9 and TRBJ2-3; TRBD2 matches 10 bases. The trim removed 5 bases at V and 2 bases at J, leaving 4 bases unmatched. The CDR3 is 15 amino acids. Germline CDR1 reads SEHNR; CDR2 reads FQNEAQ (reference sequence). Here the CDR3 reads CASSPSGGSTDTQYF. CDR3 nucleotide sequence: TGTGCCAGCAGCCCTAGCGGGGGTTCCACAGATACGCAGTATTTT.

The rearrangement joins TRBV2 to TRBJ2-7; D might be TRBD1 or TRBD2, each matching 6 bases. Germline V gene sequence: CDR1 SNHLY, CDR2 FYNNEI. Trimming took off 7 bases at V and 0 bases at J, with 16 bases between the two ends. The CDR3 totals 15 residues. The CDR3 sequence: CASTGASVDSYEQYF. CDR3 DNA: TGTGCCAGCACGGGGGCTAGCGTGGACTCCTACGAGCAGTACTTC.

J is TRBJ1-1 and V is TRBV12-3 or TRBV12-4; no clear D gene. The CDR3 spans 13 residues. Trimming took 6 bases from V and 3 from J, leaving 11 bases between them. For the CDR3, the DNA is TGTGCCAGCAGCACGCGGGCGGACACTGAAGCTTTCTTT. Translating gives CASSTRADTEAFF.

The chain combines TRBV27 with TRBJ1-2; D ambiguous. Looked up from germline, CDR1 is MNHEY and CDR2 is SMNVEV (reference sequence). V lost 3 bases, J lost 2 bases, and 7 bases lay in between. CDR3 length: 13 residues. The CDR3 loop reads CASSFGENYGYTF. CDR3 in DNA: TGTGCCAGCAGTTTCGGAGAGAACTATGGCTACACCTTC.

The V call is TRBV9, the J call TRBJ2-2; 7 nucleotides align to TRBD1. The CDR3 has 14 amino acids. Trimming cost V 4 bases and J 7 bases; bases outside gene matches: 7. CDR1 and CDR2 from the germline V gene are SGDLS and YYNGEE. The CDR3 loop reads CASSLQGSVGELFF. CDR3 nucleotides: TGTGCCAGCAGCTTACAGGGGTCGGTCGGGGAGCTGTTTTTT.

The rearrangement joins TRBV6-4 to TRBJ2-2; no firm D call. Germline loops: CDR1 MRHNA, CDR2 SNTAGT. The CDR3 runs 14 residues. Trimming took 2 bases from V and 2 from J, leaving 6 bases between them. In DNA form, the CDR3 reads TGTGCCAGCAGTGACGGCTATAACACCGGGGAGCTGTTTTTT. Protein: CASSDGYNTGELFF.

This CDR3 reads CASSYSGETQYF. The CDR3 nucleotides are TGTGCCAGCAGTTACTCGGGGGAGACCCAGTACTTC. The chain joins TRBV6-6 to TRBJ2-5; no definite D call. V lost 0 bases and J 5 bases, leaving 4 bases between the germline ends. CDR1 and CDR2 from the germline V gene are MNHNY and SVGAGI (reference sequence). There are 12 residues in the CDR3.

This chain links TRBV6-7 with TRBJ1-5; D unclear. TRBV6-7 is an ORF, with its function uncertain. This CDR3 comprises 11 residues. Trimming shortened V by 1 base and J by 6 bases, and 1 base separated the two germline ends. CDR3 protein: CASSYCQPQHF. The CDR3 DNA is TGTGCCAGCAGTTACTGTCAGCCCCAGCATTTT.

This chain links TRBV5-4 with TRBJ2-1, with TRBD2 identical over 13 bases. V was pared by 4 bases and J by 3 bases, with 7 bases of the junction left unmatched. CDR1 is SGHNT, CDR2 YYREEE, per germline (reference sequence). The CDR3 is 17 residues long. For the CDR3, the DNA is TGTGCCAGCAGCCCGAAACTAGCGGGAGGGTTCTACAATGAGCAGTTCTTC. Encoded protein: CASSPKLAGGFYNEQFF.

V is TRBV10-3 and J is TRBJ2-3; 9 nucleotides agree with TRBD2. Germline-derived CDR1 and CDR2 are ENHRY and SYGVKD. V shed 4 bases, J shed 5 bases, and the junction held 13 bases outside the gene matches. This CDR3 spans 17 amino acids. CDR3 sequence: CAISGRLASGEGDTQYF. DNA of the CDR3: TGTGCCATCAGTGGCCGTTTGGCTAGCGGGGAGGGAGATACGCAGTATTTT.

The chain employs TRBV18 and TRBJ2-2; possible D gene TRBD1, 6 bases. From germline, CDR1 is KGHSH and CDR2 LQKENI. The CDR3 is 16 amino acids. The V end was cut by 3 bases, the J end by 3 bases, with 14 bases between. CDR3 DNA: TGTGCCAGCTCACCGCCGCAGGGGAAGGACACCGGGGAGCTGTTTTTT. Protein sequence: CASSPPQGKDTGELFF.

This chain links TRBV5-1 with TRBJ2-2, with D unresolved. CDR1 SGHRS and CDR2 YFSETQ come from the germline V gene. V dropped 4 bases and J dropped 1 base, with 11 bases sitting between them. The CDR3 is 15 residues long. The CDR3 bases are TGCGCCAGCAGCGGCCACCTAAGGAACACCGGGGAGCTGTTTTTT. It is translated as CASSGHLRNTGELFF.

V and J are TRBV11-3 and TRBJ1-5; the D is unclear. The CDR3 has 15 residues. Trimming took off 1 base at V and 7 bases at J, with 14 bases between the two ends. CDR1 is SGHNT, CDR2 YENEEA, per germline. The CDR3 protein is CASSLGESKIQPQHF. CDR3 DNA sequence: TGTGCCAGCAGCTTAGGCGAATCAAAAATCCAGCCCCAGCATTTT.

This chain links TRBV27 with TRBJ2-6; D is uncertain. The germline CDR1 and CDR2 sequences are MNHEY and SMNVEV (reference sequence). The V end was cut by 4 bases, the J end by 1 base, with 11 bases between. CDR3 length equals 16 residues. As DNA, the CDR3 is TGTGCCAGCAGTTCCTCAGAAGTTTCTGGGGCCAACGTCCTGACTTTC. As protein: CASSSSEVSGANVLTF.

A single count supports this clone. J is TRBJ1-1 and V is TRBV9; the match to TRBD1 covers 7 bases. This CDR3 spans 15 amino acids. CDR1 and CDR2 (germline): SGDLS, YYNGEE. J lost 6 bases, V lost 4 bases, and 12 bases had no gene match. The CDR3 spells CASSLRGQAGAEAFF. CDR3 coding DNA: TGTGCCAGCAGCCTCCGAGGACAGGCGGGGGCTGAAGCTTTCTTT. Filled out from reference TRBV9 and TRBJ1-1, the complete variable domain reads DSGVTQTPKHLITATGQRVTLRCSPRSGDLSVYWYQQSLDQGLQFLIQYYNGEERAKGNILERFSAQQFPDLHSELNLSSLELGDSALYFCASSLRGQAGAEAFFGQGTRLTVV.

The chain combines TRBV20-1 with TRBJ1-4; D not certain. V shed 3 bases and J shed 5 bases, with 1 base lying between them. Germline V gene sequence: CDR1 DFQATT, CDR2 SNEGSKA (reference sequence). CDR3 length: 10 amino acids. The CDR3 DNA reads TGCAGTGCTAGCAATGAAAAACTGTTTTTT. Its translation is CSASNEKLFF.

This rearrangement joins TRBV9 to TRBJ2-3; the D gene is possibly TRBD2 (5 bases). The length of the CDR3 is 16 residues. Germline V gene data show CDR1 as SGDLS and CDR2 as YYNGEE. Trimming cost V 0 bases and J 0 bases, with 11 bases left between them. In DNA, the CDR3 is TGTGCCAGCAGCGTAGGATTAGCGCCTAGCACAGATACGCAGTATTTT. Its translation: CASSVGLAPSTDTQYF.

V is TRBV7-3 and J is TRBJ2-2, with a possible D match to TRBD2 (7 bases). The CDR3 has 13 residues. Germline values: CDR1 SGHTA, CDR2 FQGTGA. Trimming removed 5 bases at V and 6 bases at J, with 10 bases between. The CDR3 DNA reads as TGTGCCAGCAGCGGGAGGGGGTCCGGGGAGCTGTTTTTT. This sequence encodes CASSGRGSGELFF.